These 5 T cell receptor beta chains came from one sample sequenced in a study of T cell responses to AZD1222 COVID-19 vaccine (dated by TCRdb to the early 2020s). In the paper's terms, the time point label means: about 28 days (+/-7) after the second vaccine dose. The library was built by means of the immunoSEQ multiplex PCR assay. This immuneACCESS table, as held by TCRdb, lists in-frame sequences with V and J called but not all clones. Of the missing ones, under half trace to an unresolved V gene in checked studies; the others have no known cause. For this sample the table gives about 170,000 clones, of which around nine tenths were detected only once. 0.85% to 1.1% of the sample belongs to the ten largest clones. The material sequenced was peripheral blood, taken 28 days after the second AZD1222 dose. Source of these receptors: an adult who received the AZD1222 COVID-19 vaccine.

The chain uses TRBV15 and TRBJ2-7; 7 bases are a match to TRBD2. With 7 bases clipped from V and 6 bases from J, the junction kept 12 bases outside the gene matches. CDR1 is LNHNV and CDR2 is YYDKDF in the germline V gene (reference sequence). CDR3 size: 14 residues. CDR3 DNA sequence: TGTGCCACCACCCAAGGACTAGGAAATTTCGAGCAGTACTTC. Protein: CATTQGLGNFEQYF. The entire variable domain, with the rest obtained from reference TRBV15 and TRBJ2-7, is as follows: DAMVIQNPRYQVTQFGKPVTLSCSQTLNHNVMYWYQQKSSQAPKLLFHYYDKDFNNEADTPDNFQSRRPNTSFCFLDIRSPGLGDTAMYLCATTQGLGNFEQYFGPGTRLTVT.

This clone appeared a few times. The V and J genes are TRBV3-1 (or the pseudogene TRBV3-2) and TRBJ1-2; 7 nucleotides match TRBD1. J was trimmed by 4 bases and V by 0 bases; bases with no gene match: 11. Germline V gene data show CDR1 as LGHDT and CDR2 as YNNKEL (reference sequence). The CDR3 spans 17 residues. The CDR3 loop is CASSQELLRRDSYGYTF. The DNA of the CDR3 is TGTGCCAGCAGCCAAGAGCTCCTCCGACGGGACAGCTATGGCTACACCTTC.

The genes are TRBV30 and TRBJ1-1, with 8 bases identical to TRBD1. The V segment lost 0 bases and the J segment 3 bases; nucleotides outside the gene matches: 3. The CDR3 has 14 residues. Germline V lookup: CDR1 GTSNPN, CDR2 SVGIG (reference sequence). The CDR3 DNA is TGTGCCTGGAGTGTGGGGACAGGCTACACTGAAGCTTTCTTT. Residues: CAWSVGTGYTEAFF.

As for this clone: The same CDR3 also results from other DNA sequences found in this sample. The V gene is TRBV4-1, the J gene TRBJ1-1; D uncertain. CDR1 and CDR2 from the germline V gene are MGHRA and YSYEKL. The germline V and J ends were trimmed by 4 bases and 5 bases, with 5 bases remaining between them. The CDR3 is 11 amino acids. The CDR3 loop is CASSRGTEAFF. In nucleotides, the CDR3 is TGCGCCAGCAGCCGTGGGACTGAAGCTTTCTTT.

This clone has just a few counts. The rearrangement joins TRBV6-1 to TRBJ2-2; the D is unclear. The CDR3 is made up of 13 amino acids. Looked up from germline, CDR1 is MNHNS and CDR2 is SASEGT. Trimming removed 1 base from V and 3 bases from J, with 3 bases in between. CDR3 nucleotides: TGTGCCAGCAGTGAAGGGGACACCGGGGAGCTGTTTTTT. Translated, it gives CASSEGDTGELFF.